Each of the 18 T cell receptor beta chains below was sequenced from the same sample in a study of shared clonotypes between healthy human individuals. Cells designated naive CD8 were CD45RO-negative and were positively selected for CCR7, with terminally differentiated effector memory CD45RA+ cells excluded. Assay used: immunoSEQ multiplex PCR; TCRdb lists only in-frame clones, some missing. The profile shows approximately 2,000,000 clones, just over 90% of them singletons. The sequenced material came from naive CD8+ T cells from PBMCs. These receptors were obtained from a man in his late teens or twenties in good health. Some clones in this sample may be carry-over from other donors' samples.

The V and J genes are TRBV18 and TRBJ2-5; a weak D match, TRBD2 (5 bases). The length of the CDR3 is 15 residues. CDR1 is KGHSH and CDR2 is LQKENI in the germline V gene. The V end lost 1 base, the J end lost 4 bases, and 13 bases lay between the germline ends. The CDR3 nucleotides are TGTGCCAGCTCACCACAGGGCGTTGAGGGAGAGACCCAGTACTTC. The encoded protein is CASSPQGVEGETQYF. Together with reference TRBV18 and TRBJ2-5, the CDR3 gives the full variable domain: NAGVMQNPRHLVRRRGQEARLRCSPMKGHSHVYWYRQLPEEGLKFMVYLQKENIIDESGMPKERFSAEFPKEGPSILRIQQVVRGDSAAYFCASSPQGVEGETQYFGPGTRLLVL.

The V gene is TRBV9, the J gene TRBJ1-4, with unresolved D. The ends were cut back, 4 bases at V and 0 bases at J, with 16 bases in the middle. CDR3 size: 17 residues. Germline V gene data show CDR1 as SGDLS and CDR2 as YYNGEE. CDR3 sequence (DNA): TGTGCCAGCAGCCCCTTTCGGACCTCCTCAACTAATGAAAAACTGTTTTTT. This translates into CASSPFRTSSTNEKLFF.

V gene TRBV7-6 combines with J gene TRBJ2-7; D remains ambiguous. CDR3 length: 15 amino acids. Germline V gene sequence: CDR1 SGHVS, CDR2 FNYEAQ. V was cut by 1 base and J by 6 bases, with 16 bases left in between. The DNA of the CDR3 is TGTGCCAGCAGCTTAGTTGGGCTAGAAGATCTCGAGCAGTACTTC. It specifies CASSLVGLEDLEQYF.

This chain connects TRBV15 to TRBJ2-1; TRBD2 matches at 9 bases. Trimming took 6 bases from V and 4 from J; bases not matched to a gene: 4. Germline lookup yields CDR1 LNHNV and CDR2 YYDKDF (reference sequence). The CDR3 length is 14 residues. The CDR3 DNA reads TGTGCCACCAGTTCTAGCGGGAATTACAATGAGCAGTTCTTC. Amino acid sequence: CATSSSGNYNEQFF.

V and J are TRBV27 and TRBJ2-3; D is unresolved. Between the trimmed V and J ends, which lost 5 bases and 2 bases, there was a span of 11 bases. CDR3 length equals 14 residues. CDR1 is MNHEY and CDR2 is SMNVEV in the germline V gene (reference sequence). Here the CDR3 reads CASSLLDPTDTQYF. The CDR3 region has the DNA TGTGCCAGCAGTCTCCTCGACCCCACAGATACGCAGTATTTT.

This clone was recorded a few times. The rearrangement links TRBV6-5 to TRBJ1-5; D remains unclear. The V and J ends lost 0 bases and 7 bases respectively, with 7 bases between them. The CDR3 consists of 13 residues. CDR1 and CDR2 from the germline V gene are MNHEY and SVGAGI. The CDR3 DNA reads TGTGCCAGCAGTTACTCGGTGCGACAGCCCCAGCATTTT. Amino acid sequence: CASSYSVRQPQHF.

This chain links TRBV28 with TRBJ2-7, with D perhaps matching TRBD2 (5 bases). Per the germline V gene, CDR1 is MDHEN and CDR2 is SYDVKM. The CDR3 totals 14 residues. Trimming took 3 bases from V and 0 from J, leaving 9 bases between them. CDR3 DNA sequence: TGTGCCAGCAGTTTGGTCGGGAACTCCTACGAGCAGTACTTC. Residues: CASSLVGNSYEQYF.

CDR3 in amino acids: CASGSGDYITDTQYF. CDR3 coding DNA: TGTGCCAGCGGCTCCGGGGACTACATCACAGATACGCAGTATTTT. V is TRBV7-9 and J is TRBJ2-3, with 7 positions matching TRBD2. Germline lookup yields CDR1 SEHNR and CDR2 FQNEAQ (reference sequence). CDR3 length equals 15 residues. J was trimmed by 2 bases and V by 8 bases; bases with no gene match: 10.

The gene calls are TRBV25-1 and TRBJ2-7, with TRBD2 matching over 8 bases. V shed 5 bases and J 7 bases; nucleotides not matched to a gene: 10. This CDR3 is 14 amino acids long. Germline lookup yields CDR1 MGHDK and CDR2 SYGVNS. Written as DNA, the CDR3 is TGTGCCAGCAGTCGTAGCGGGACAATTTTTGAGCAGTACTTC. It yields the protein CASSRSGTIFEQYF.

This chain links TRBV27 with TRBJ2-3; either TRBD1 or TRBD2 may fit D (5 bases each). This CDR3 is built from 12 residues. V was pared by 8 bases and J by 4 bases, with 10 bases between. Germline V gene sequence: CDR1 MNHEY, CDR2 SMNVEV (reference sequence). The CDR3 DNA reads as TGTGCCAGCGGCTTGGGGGCAGATACGCAGTATTTT. This encodes CASGLGADTQYF.

The chain uses TRBV9 and TRBJ2-7, with 7 bases identical to TRBD2. From germline, CDR1 is SGDLS and CDR2 YYNGEE. The V gene end was trimmed by 4 bases and the J gene end by 5 bases; junction bases not matched to a gene: 3. The CDR3 loop spans 12 amino acids. CDR3 protein: CASSPGGNEQYF. DNA for the CDR3: TGTGCCAGCAGCCCCGGGGGGAACGAGCAGTACTTC.

The CDR3 spells CASSQVQGTGELFF. The CDR3 nucleotides are TGCGCCAGCAGCCAAGTACAGGGCACCGGGGAGCTGTTTTTT. V usage is TRBV4-3 and J usage is TRBJ2-2; possible D gene TRBD1, 6 bases. The CDR3 has 14 residues. In germline, CDR1 is LGHNA, CDR2 YSLEER. The V gene lost 1 base and the J gene lost 4 bases, with 7 bases spanning the gap.

V is TRBV19 and J is TRBJ2-7, with 10 bases aligning to TRBD1. J was trimmed by 6 bases and V by 5 bases; bases with no gene match: 10. Germline values: CDR1 LNHDA, CDR2 SQIVND (reference sequence). This CDR3 comprises 15 residues. CDR3 protein: CASSGRDRGLSEQYF. As DNA, the CDR3 is TGTGCCAGTAGTGGCCGGGACAGGGGATTGAGCGAGCAGTACTTC.

This chain links TRBV6-1 with TRBJ1-5; D not resolved. Trimming removed 2 bases at V and 0 bases at J, with 8 bases between. Germline CDR1 reads MNHNS; CDR2 reads SASEGT. CDR3 length: 15 residues. CDR3 nucleotide sequence: TGTGCCAGCAGTGAAATCCGGGATAGCAATCAGCCCCAGCATTTT. This translates into CASSEIRDSNQPQHF.

The chain links TRBV7-9 to TRBJ2-2; D is undetermined. CDR3 length equals 13 residues. With 7 bases removed from V and 6 bases from J, the gap between germline ends came to 12 bases. Germline lookup yields CDR1 SEHNR and CDR2 FQNEAQ (reference sequence). The CDR3 DNA is TGTGCCAGCACTTATCAGGTGCCCGGGGAGCTGTTTTTT. This gives the protein CASTYQVPGELFF.

V is TRBV6-5 and J is TRBJ1-1; a weak D match, TRBD1 (5 bases). V was cut by 0 bases and J by 4 bases, with 15 bases left in between. This CDR3 is built from 16 residues. CDR1 is MNHEY, CDR2 SVGAGI, per germline. CDR3 region: CASSYSRTPSGTEAFF. CDR3 DNA: TGTGCCAGCAGTTACTCCAGGACACCCTCGGGCACTGAAGCTTTCTTT.

In the case of this clone: The same CDR3 also results from other DNA sequences found in this sample. The J gene is TRBJ2-2, the V gene TRBV29-1, with D tentatively TRBD1 (5 bases). Per germline, CDR1 SQVTM and CDR2 ANQGSEA. Trimming removed 6 bases at V and 4 bases at J, with 9 bases between. The CDR3 has 12 amino acids. The CDR3 DNA reads as TGCAGCGTACCTAGGGGCACCGGGGAGCTGTTTTTT. This translates into CSVPRGTGELFF.

This clone has just one count. The J gene is TRBJ2-1, the V gene TRBV6-4; TRBD2 agrees at 8 bases. CDR3 length equals 17 residues. Germline V lookup: CDR1 MRHNA, CDR2 SNTAGT. V dropped 5 bases and J dropped 1; count of bases not matched to a gene: 10. Here the CDR3 reads CASSPLGGGHSYNEQFF. Written as DNA, the CDR3 is TGTGCCAGCAGTCCCCTCGGGGGGGGGCATTCCTACAATGAGCAGTTCTTC.